The clone carrying this T cell receptor (beta chain) was recorded at least ten times. Its antigen is still unknown. CDR3 regions of TCR beta were amplified from RNA transcripts. The library came from an HTBI-primed first-round RT-PCR and a second-round multiplex PCR. TCRdb re-called the multiplex PCR reads through MiXCR, storing one row per CDR3 protein. The sample gives over 450,000 distinct CDR3 sequences, around 15% of which show up once; about 10% is in the top ten. The data belong to a study of Graves' ophthalmopathy and Graves' hyperthyroidism. Findings and limits, study-wide: Ophthalmopathy progression was predicted by the model at 55% to 71% sensitivity and 72% to 80% specificity.

CDR1 is MGHRA and CDR2 is YSYEKL in the germline V gene. The junction had 11 bases not matched to a gene; V was cut back by 4 bases and J by 8 bases. There are 16 residues in the CDR3. This rearrangement joins TRBV4-1 to TRBJ2-4; 10 positions match TRBD1. The source is a woman aged 30 to 39 with Graves' ophthalmopathy. Input material: blood. The CDR3 reads CASSPRQGAAIDIQYF. The CDR3 region has the DNA TGCGCCAGCAGCCCCCGACAGGGGGCAGCCATAGACATTCAGTACTTC.